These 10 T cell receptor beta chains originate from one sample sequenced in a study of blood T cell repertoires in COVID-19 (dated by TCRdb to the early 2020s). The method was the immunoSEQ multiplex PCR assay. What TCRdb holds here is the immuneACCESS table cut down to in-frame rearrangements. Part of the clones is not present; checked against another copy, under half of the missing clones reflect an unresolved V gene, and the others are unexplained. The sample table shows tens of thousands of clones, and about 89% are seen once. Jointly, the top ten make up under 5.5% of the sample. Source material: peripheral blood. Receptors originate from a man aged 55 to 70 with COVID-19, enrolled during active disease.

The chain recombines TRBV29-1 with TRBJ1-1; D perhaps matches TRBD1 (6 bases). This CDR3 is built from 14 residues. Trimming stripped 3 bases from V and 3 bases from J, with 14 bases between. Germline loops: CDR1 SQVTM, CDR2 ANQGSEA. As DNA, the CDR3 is TGCAGCGTTGAGGGGTTGACAGGTTACACTGAAGCTTTCTTT. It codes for CSVEGLTGYTEAFF.

This CDR3 is CASSPTSGFTIDTQYF. The CDR3 coding sequence is TGTGCCAGCAGCCCCACTAGCGGCTTTACGATAGATACGCAGTATTTT. The chain has TRBV7-6 and TRBJ2-3; TRBD2 agrees at 8 bases. This CDR3 region has 16 residues. CDR1 is SGHVS and CDR2 is FNYEAQ in the germline V gene. Losses at the gene ends were 5 bases for V and 5 bases for J; bases not matched to a gene: 12.

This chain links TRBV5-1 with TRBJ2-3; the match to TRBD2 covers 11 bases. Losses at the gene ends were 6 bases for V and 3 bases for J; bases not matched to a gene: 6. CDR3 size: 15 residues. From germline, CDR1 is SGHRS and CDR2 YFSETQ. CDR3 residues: CASNPRLAGTDTQYF. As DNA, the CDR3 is TGCGCCAGCAACCCCCGACTAGCGGGGACAGATACGCAGTATTTT.

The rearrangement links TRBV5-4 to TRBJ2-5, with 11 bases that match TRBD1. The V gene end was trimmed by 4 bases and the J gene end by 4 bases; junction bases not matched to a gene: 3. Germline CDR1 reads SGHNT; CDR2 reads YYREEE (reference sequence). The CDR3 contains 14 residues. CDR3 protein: CASSPGQGVETQYF. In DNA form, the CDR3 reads TGTGCCAGCAGCCCGGGACAGGGGGTAGAGACCCAGTACTTC. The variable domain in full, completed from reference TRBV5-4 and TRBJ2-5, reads ETGVTQSPTHLIKTRGQQVTLRCSSQSGHNTVSWYQQALGQGPQFIFQYYREEENGRGNFPPRFSGLQFPNYSSELNVNALELDDSALYLCASSPGQGVETQYFGPGTRLLVL.

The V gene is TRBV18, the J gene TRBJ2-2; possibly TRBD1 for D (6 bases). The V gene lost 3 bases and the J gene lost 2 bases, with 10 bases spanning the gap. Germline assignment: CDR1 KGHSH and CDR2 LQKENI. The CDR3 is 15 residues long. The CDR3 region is CASSPRGSNTGELFF. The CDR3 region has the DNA TGTGCCAGCTCACCCAGGGGTTCAAACACCGGGGAGCTGTTTTTT.

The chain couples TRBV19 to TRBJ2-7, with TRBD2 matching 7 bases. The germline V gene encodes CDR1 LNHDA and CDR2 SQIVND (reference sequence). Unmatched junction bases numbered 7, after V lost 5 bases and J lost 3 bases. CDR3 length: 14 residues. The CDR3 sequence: CASSDGGTDYEQYF. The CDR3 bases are TGTGCCAGTAGTGACGGGGGGACGGACTACGAGCAGTACTTC.

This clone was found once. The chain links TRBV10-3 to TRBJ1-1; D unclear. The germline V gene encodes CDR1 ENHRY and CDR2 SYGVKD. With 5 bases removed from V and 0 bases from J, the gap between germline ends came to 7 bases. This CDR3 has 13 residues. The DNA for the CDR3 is TGTGCCATCAGTAGAACGGTGAACACTGAAGCTTTCTTT. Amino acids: CAISRTVNTEAFF.

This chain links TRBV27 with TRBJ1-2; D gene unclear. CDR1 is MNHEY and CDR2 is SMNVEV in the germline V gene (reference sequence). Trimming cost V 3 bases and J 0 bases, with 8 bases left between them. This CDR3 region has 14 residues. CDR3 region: CASSFESTNYGYTF. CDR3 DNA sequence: TGTGCCAGCAGTTTCGAAAGCACTAACTATGGCTACACCTTC.

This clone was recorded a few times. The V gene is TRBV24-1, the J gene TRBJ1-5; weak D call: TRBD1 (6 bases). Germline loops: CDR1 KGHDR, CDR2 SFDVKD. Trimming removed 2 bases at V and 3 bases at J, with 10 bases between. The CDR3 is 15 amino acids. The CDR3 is CATSDSGVDNQPQHF. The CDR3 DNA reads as TGTGCCACCAGTGATTCAGGGGTAGACAATCAGCCCCAGCATTTT.

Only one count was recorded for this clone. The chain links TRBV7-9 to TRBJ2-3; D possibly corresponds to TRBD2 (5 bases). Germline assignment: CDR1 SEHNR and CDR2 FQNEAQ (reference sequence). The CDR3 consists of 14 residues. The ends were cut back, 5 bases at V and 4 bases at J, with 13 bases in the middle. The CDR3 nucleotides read TGTGCCAGCAGCCCGGGCGGGTTACCAGATACGCAGTATTTT. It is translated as CASSPGGLPDTQYF. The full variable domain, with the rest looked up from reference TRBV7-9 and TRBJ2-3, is DTGVSQNPRHKITKRGQNVTFRCDPISEHNRLYWYRQTLGQGPEFLTYFQNEAQLEKSRLLSDRFSAERPKGSFSTLEIQRTEQGDSAMYLCASSPGGLPDTQYFGPGTRLTVL.